A single T cell receptor beta chain is shown here with its context. Its antigen is not identified. Generated by immunoSEQ multiplex PCR, the TCRdb table keeps only in-frame clones and is missing some. The sample carries around 29,000 clones, over 60% recorded once. This sample stems from a study of CD4 T cells in relation to SARS-CoV-2 and coronaviruses. Study-level information: After less than eleven days of antigen culture, PBMC TCR beta CDR3s were sequenced.

Before the COVID-19 pandemic, during about 2010-2018, CD4+ T cells were taken from unexposed donors. After less than 11 days of culture, CD4+ T cells were isolated. The CDR3 is 12 amino acids. CDR1 SNHLY and CDR2 FYNNEI come from the germline V gene. V was pared by 9 bases and J by 4 bases, with 11 bases between. The J gene is TRBJ2-3, the V gene TRBV2, with D possibly being TRBD1 (6 bases). This receptor was obtained from a human donor in good health. The sample comprised CD4+ T cells from PBMCs, cultured in vitro. CDR3 protein: CASSRGSDTQYF. CDR3 nucleotides: TGTGCCAGTTCGAGGGGGTCAGATACGCAGTATTTT.